The rows below give T cell receptor beta chains drawn from one sample of a study of T cells in Graves' hyperthyroidism and ophthalmopathy. TCRdb recomputed calls from the multiplex PCR reads with MiXCR, one row per CDR3 protein. The profile shows approximately 200,000 distinct CDR3 sequences, 18% of them singletons. Material: blood. The receptors stem from a man between 35 and 55 years old with Graves' hyperthyroidism. Both conserved end residues are part of each CDR3. A D gene is named only where the DNA matches it firmly. The size entry is marked missing in some rows and otherwise reads once, few, many or a size class.

size: .; D: TRBD1; J: TRBJ1-1; V: TRBV7-2; DNA: TGTGCCAGCAGCCCATCTCCAGGGGGAGGCACTGAAGCTTTCTTT; CDR3: CASSPSPGGGTEAFF
size: .; D: TRBD1; J: TRBJ2-3; V: TRBV6-2/TRBV6-3; DNA: TGTGCCAGCAGTCTCCCCCGGACAGGTTCGGATACGCAGTATTTT; CDR3: CASSLPRTGSDTQYF
size: many; D: .; J: TRBJ2-7; V: TRBV5-1; DNA: TGCGCCAGCAGCCTGCGCGGGGCGCTTTACGAGCAGTACTTC; CDR3: CASSLRGALYEQYF
size: many; D: .; J: TRBJ1-1; V: TRBV27; DNA: TGTGCCAGCAACATCAGGAGGGGCACTGAAGCTTTCTTT; CDR3: CASNIRRGTEAFF
size: few; D: .; J: TRBJ1-1; V: TRBV7-2; DNA: TGTGCCAGCAGCTTCACTGGTGAGACTGAAGCTTTCTTT; CDR3: CASSFTGETEAFF
size: .; D: TRBD2; J: TRBJ2-5; V: TRBV5-5; DNA: TGTGCCAGCAGCTTTGCGTTTATCCGGACCTCATGGGGGGGTGGGGAAGAGACCCAGTACTTC; CDR3: CASSFAFIRTSWGGGEETQYF
size: many; D: .; J: TRBJ2-1; V: TRBV18; DNA: TGTGCCAGCTCCCGGTCTCCTGGGGATGAGCAGTTCTTC; CDR3: CASSRSPGDEQFF
size: few; D: .; J: TRBJ2-7; V: TRBV9; DNA: TGTGCCAGCAGCGCATCCGGGATGGGCAGCTACGAGCAGTACTTC; CDR3: CASSASGMGSYEQYF
size: .; D: .; J: TRBJ2-3; V: TRBV7-2; DNA: TGTGCCAGCAGCTTAGACGGGGACACTACAGATACGCAGTATTTT; CDR3: CASSLDGDTTDTQYF
size: .; D: TRBD2; J: TRBJ2-3; V: TRBV28; DNA: TGTGCCAGCAGCTCTCGACGAGAGCGGGAAGATACGCAGTATTTT; CDR3: CASSSRREREDTQYF
size: many; D: .; J: TRBJ2-7; V: TRBV6-6; DNA: TGTGCCAGCAGTTACTCGACGCAGTACGAGCAGTACTTC; CDR3: CASSYSTQYEQYF
size: many; D: .; J: TRBJ2-1; V: TRBV2; DNA: TGTGCCAGCACTTCACGTCAGAACTACAATGAGCAGTTCTTC; CDR3: CASTSRQNYNEQFF
size: few; D: TRBD1; J: TRBJ1-5; V: TRBV5-1; DNA: TGCGCCAGCAGGCCGACAGGGGATCCCCAGCCCCAGCATTTT; CDR3: CASRPTGDPQPQHF
size: many; D: .; J: TRBJ1-2; V: TRBV20-1; DNA: TGCAGTGCTAGAGTCCCAATGGGGGCTACTAACTATGGCTACACCTTC; CDR3: CSARVPMGATNYGYTF
size: .; D: .; J: TRBJ2-7; V: TRBV6-1; DNA: TGTGCCAGCGGGCGCCACTACGAGCAGTACTTC; CDR3: CASGRHYEQYF
size: few; D: .; J: TRBJ2-7; V: TRBV19; DNA: TGTGCCAGTAGTATTTCCCCAGGGCCCTACGAGCAGTACTTC; CDR3: CASSISPGPYEQYF
size: many; D: TRBD2; J: TRBJ2-1; V: TRBV7-3; DNA: TGTGCCAGCAGCTTATACGGGGGGACCAACAATGAGCAGTTCTTC; CDR3: CASSLYGGTNNEQFF
size: .; D: TRBD2; J: TRBJ2-3; V: TRBV29-1; DNA: TGCAGCGTGGGAAGCGGGGGGGCCGCTACGCAGTATTTT; CDR3: CSVGSGGAATQYF
size: .; D: .; J: TRBJ2-1; V: TRBV7-6; DNA: TGTGCCAGCAGCAGCAGGTCCTACAATGAGCAGTTCTTC; CDR3: CASSSRSYNEQFF
size: .; D: .; J: TRBJ1-1; V: TRBV6-1; DNA: TGTGCCAGCAGCCACGTTTTCGTAAGTGTCTCGCGCACCACTGAAGCTTTCTTT; CDR3: CASSHVFVSVSRTTEAFF
size: few; D: TRBD2; J: TRBJ2-1; V: TRBV20-1; DNA: TGCAGTGCGTATAGCGGGGGGAGCTCCTACAATGAGCAGTTCTTC; CDR3: CSAYSGGSSYNEQFF
size: few; D: TRBD1; J: TRBJ2-5; V: TRBV4-3; DNA: TGCGCCAGCAGCCACGGGACAGGGTATGAGGAGACCCAGTACTTC; CDR3: CASSHGTGYEETQYF
size: many; D: .; J: TRBJ2-2; V: TRBV6-2/TRBV6-3; DNA: TGTGCCAGCACCACTTTCGCACCCCGGTCGGGGCTTCGGACCGGGGAGCTGTTTTTT; CDR3: CASTTFAPRSGLRTGELFF
size: many; D: TRBD1; J: TRBJ2-7; V: TRBV2; DNA: TGTGCCAGCCGCGCGACAGGGTCCCCATACGAGCAGTACTTC; CDR3: CASRATGSPYEQYF
size: few; D: .; J: TRBJ1-6; V: TRBV27; DNA: TGTGCCAGCAGTCTCCGCCCTATTTTGGGGTACTCACCCCTCCACTTT; CDR3: CASSLRPILGYSPLHF
size: many; D: .; J: TRBJ2-7; V: TRBV3-1; DNA: TGTGCCAGCAGCCCCTATGGGGGCTACGAGCAGTACTTC; CDR3: CASSPYGGYEQYF
size: .; D: TRBD1; J: TRBJ1-1; V: TRBV6-1; DNA: TGTGCCAGCAGCCGGGTAGGGACAGGGGACTGGTTGTCTGAAGCTTTCTTT; CDR3: CASSRVGTGDWLSEAFF
size: .; D: .; J: TRBJ2-5; V: TRBV5-5; DNA: TGTGCCAGCGGTACGTCTCTAGAGACCCAGTACTTC; CDR3: CASGTSLETQYF
size: few; D: .; J: TRBJ2-3; V: TRBV5-1; DNA: TGCGCCAGCAGCTTGTTGGGACAACTTAGCACAGATACGCAGTATTTT; CDR3: CASSLLGQLSTDTQYF
size: many; D: .; J: TRBJ2-3; V: TRBV28; DNA: TGTGCCAGTCTCGGACGGAACACAGATACGCAGTATTTT; CDR3: CASLGRNTDTQYF
size: few; D: .; J: TRBJ1-5; V: TRBV7-6; DNA: TGTGCCAGCAGCTTAGTTCCGGGTATAAGCAATCAGCCCCAGCATTTT; CDR3: CASSLVPGISNQPQHF
size: many; D: TRBD1; J: TRBJ1-2; V: TRBV5-1; DNA: TGCGCCAGCAGCTTGGATGGACAGGGAAGAAACTATGGCTACACCTTC; CDR3: CASSLDGQGRNYGYTF
size: .; D: .; J: TRBJ2-7; V: TRBV7-9; DNA: TGTGCCAGCAGCCGAGACAGGCTAACCATCCACGAGCAGTACTTC; CDR3: CASSRDRLTIHEQYF
size: few; D: TRBD1; J: TRBJ2-5; V: TRBV4-3; DNA: TGCGCCAGCAGCCCCTTAGGGGGCAGGGGAAGAGAGACCCAGTACTTC; CDR3: CASSPLGGRGRETQYF
size: few; D: TRBD1; J: TRBJ1-2; V: TRBV7-9; DNA: TGTGCCAGCAGCCGACAGGGGCGCTATGGCTACACCTTC; CDR3: CASSRQGRYGYTF
size: few; D: .; J: TRBJ2-3; V: TRBV9; DNA: TGTGCCAGCAGCGTAGCAGCTTCCACAGATACGCAGTATTTT; CDR3: CASSVAASTDTQYF